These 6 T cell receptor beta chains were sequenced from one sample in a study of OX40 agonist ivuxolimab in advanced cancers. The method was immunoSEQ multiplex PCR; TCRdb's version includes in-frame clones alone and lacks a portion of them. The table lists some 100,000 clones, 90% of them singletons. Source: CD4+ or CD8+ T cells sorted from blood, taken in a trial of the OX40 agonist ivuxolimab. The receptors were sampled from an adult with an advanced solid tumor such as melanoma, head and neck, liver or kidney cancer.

The CDR3 nucleotides read TGTGCCAGTCCAACTAGCGGGATCTTCTACGAGCAGTACTTC. Protein: CASPTSGIFYEQYF. The chain carries TRBV5-6 and TRBJ2-7; 10 bases are shared with TRBD2. Germline V gene sequence: CDR1 SGHDT, CDR2 YYEEEE. CDR3 length: 14 amino acids. The junction had 8 bases not matched to a gene; V was cut back by 8 bases and J by 3 bases.

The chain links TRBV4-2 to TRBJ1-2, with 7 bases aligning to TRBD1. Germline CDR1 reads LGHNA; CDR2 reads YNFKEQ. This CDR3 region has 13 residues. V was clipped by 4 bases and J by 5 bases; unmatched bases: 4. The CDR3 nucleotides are TGTGCCAGCAGCCTCGACAGGGAATATGGCTACACCTTC. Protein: CASSLDREYGYTF.

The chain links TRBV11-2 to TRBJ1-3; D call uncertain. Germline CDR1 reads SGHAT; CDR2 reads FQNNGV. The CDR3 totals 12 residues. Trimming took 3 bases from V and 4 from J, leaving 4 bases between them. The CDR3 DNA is TGTGCCAGCAGCTTTGTCGGAAACACCATATATTTT. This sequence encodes CASSFVGNTIYF.

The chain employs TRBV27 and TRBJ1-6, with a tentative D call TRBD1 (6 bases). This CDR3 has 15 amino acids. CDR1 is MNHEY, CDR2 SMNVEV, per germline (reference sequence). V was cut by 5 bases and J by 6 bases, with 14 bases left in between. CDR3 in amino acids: CASSPYREANSPLHF. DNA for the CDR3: TGTGCCAGCAGTCCATACAGGGAGGCTAATTCACCCCTCCACTTT.

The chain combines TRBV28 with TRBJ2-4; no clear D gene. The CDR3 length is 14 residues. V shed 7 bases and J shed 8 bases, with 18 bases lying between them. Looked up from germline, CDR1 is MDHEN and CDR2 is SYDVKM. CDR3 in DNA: TGTGCCAGCACCTCAGACTGGGGTCGGGACATTCAGTACTTC. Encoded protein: CASTSDWGRDIQYF.

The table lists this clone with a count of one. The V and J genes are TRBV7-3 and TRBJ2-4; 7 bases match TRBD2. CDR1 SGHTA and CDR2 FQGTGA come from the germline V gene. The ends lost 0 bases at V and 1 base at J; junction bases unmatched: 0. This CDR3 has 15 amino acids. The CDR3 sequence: CASSLTRGAKNIQYF. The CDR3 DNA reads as TGTGCCAGCAGCTTAACGCGGGGGGCCAAAAACATTCAGTACTTC.